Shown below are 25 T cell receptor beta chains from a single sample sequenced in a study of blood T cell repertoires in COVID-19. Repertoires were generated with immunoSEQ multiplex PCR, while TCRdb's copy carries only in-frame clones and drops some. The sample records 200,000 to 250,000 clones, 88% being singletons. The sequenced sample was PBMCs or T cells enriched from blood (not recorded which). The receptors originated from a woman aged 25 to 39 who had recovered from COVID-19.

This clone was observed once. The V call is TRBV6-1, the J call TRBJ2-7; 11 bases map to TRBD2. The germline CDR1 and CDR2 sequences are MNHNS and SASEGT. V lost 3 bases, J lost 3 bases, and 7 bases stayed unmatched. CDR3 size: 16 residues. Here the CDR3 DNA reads TGTGCCAGCAGTGACCCCCGACTAGCGGGAAACTACGAGCAGTACTTC. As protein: CASSDPRLAGNYEQYF.

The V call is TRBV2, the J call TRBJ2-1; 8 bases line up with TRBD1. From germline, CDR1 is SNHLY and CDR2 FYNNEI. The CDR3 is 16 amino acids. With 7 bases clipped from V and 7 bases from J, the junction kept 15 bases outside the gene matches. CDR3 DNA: TGTGCCAGCAAAACCGGGACAGGTGGACGTAGAAATGAGCAGTTCTTC. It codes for CASKTGTGGRRNEQFF.

The CDR3: CASSLEGRGPDTQYF. The CDR3 coding sequence is TGTGCCAGCAGCTTAGAGGGGAGAGGCCCAGATACGCAGTATTTT. The chain joins TRBV11-2 to TRBJ2-3; D is possibly TRBD2 (5 bases). This CDR3 comprises 15 residues. V lost 0 bases and J lost 4, with 11 bases in between. Germline V CDR1 and CDR2: SGHAT, FQNNGV.

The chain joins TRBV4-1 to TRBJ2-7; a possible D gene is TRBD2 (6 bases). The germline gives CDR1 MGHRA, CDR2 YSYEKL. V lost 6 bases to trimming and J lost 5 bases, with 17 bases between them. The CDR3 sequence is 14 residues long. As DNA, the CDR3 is TGCGCCAGCAGTGGGGGACTTTTTGGCCACGAGCAGTACTTC. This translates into CASSGGLFGHEQYF.

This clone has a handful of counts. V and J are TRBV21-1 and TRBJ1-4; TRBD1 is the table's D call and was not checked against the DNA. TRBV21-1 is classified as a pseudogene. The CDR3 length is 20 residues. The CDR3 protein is CASSQKTDRTHHSTNEKLFF. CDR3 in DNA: TGTGCCAGCAGCCAAAAGACGGACAGAACCCACCATTCAACTAATGAAAAACTGTTTTTT.

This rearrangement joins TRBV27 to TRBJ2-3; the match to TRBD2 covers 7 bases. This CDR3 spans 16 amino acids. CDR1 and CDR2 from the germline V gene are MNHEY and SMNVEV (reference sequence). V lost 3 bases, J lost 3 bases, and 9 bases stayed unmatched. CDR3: CASSFGGRSGTDTQYF. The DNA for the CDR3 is TGTGCCAGCAGTTTCGGGGGGAGAAGCGGTACAGATACGCAGTATTTT.

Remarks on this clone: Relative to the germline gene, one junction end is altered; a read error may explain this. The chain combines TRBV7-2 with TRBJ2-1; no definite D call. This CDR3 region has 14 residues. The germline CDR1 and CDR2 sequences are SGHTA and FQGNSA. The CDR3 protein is CASSSRASNNEQFF. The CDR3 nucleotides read TGTGCCAGCAGCTCTAGAGCCTCCAACAATGAGCAGTTCTTC.

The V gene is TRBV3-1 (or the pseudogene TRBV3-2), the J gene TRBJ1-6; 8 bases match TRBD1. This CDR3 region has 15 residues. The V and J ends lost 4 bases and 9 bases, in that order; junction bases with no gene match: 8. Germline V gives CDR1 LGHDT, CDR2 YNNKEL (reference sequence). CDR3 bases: TGTGCCAGCAGCCGCCAGACAGGGGTTGGTTCACCCCTCCACTTT. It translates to CASSRQTGVGSPLHF.

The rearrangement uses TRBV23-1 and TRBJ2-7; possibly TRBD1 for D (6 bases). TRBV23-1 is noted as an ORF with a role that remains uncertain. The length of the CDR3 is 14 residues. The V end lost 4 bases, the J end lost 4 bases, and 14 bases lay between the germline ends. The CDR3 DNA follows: TGCGCCAGCAGTCCCGGGACAACAACTTACGAGCAGTACTTC. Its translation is CASSPGTTTYEQYF.

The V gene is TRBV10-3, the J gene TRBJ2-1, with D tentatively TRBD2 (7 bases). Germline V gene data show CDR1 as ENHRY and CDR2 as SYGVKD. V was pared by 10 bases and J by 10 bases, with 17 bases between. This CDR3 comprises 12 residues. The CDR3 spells CATVGGAGEQFF. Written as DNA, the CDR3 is TGTGCCACCGTAGGGGGGGCCGGGGAGCAGTTCTTC.

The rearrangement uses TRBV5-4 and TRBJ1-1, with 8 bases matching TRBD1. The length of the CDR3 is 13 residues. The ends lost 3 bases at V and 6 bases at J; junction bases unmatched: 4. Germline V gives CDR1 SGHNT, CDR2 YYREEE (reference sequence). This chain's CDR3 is CASSSDRGPEAFF. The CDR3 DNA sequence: TGTGCCAGCAGCTCCGACAGGGGACCTGAAGCTTTCTTT.

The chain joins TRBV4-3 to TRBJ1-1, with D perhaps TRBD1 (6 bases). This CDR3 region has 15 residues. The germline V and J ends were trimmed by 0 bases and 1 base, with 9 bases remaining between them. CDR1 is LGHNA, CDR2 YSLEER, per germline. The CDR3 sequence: CASSQDRQANTEAFF. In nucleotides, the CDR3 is TGCGCCAGCAGCCAAGATCGACAGGCGAACACTGAAGCTTTCTTT.

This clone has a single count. DNA of the CDR3: TGTGCCAGCAGCTTAGTTCCGTCAACTAATGAAAAACTGTTTTTT. Its protein product is CASSLVPSTNEKLFF. V usage is TRBV11-2 and J usage is TRBJ1-4; D unresolved. CDR1 is SGHAT and CDR2 is FQNNGV in the germline V gene. CDR3 length: 15 amino acids. The V and J ends lost 1 base and 0 bases respectively, with 6 bases between them.

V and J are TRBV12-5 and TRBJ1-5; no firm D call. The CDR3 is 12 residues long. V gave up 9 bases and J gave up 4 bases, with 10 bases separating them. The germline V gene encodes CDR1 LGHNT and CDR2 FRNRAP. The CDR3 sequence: CASASPNQPQHF. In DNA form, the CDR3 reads TGTGCTAGCGCGAGCCCTAATCAGCCCCAGCATTTT.

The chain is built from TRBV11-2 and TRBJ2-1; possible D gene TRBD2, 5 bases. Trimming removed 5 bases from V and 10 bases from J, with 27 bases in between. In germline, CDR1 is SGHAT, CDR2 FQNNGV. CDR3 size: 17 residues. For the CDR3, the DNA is TGTGCCAGCAGCCCTATCAAATCCCGGACTCCTCTCAGGGAGCAGTTCTTC. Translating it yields CASSPIKSRTPLREQFF.

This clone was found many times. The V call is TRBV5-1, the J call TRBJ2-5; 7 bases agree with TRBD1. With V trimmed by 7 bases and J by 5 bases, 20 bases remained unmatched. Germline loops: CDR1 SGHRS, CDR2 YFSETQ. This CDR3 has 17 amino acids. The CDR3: CASGHRGWPILGETQYF. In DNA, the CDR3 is TGCGCCAGCGGCCACAGGGGTTGGCCGATTTTAGGGGAGACCCAGTACTTC.

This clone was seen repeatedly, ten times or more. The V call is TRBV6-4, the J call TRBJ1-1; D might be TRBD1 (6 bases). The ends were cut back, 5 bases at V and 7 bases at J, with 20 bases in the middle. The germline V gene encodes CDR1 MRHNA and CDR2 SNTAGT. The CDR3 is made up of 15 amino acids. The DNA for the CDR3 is TGTGCCAGCAGTCCCTCCACAGGGTACGATTTTGAAGCTTTCTTT. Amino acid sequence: CASSPSTGYDFEAFF.

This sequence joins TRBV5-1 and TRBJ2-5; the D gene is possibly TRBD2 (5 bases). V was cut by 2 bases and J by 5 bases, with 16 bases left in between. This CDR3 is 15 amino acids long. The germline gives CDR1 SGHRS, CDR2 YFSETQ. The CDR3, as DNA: TGCGCCAGCAGCTTTTCTACTAGGCCGGTGGAGACCCAGTACTTC. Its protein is CASSFSTRPVETQYF.

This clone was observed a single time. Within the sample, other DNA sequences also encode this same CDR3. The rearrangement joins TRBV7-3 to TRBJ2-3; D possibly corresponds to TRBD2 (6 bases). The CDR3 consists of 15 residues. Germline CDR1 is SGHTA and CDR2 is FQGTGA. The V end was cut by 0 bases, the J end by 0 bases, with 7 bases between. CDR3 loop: CASSLTGGSTDTQYF. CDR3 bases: TGTGCCAGCAGCTTAACTGGGGGGAGCACAGATACGCAGTATTTT.

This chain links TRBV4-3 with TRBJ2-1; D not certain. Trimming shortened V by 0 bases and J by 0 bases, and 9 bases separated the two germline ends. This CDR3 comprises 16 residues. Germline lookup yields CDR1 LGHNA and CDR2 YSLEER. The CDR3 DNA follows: TGCGCCAGCAGCCAAGAGGCCCGAAGCTCCTACAATGAGCAGTTCTTC. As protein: CASSQEARSSYNEQFF.

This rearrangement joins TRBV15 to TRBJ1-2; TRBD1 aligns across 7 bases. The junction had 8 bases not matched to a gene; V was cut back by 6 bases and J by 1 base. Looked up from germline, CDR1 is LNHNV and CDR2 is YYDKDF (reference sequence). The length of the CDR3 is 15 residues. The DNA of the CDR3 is TGTGCCACCAGGGATGACAGGGCCGATAACTATGGCTACACCTTC. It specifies CATRDDRADNYGYTF.

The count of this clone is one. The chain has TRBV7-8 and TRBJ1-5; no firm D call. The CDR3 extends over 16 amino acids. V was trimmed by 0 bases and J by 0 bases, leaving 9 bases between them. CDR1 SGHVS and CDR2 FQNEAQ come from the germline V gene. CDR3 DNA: TGTGCCAGCAGCTTAGCTGCAGGTTATAGCAATCAGCCCCAGCATTTT. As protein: CASSLAAGYSNQPQHF.

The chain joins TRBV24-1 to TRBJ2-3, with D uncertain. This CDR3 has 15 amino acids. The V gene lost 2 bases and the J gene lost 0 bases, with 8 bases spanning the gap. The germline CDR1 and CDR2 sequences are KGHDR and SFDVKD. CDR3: CATSDSKASTDTQYF. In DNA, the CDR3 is TGTGCCACCAGTGATTCGAAAGCTAGCACAGATACGCAGTATTTT.

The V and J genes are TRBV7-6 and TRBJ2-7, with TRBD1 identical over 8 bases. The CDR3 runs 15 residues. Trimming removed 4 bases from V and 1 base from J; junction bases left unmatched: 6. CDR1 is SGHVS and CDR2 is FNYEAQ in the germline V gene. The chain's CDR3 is CASSSGQGFSYEQYF. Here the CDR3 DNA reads TGTGCCAGCAGCTCCGGACAGGGATTTTCCTACGAGCAGTACTTC. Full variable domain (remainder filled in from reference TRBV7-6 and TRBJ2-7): GAGVSQSPRYKVTKRGQDVALRCDPISGHVSLYWYRQALGQGPEFLTYFNYEAQQDKSGLPNDRFSAERPEGSISTLTIQRTEQRDSAMYRCASSSGQGFSYEQYFGPGTRLTVT.

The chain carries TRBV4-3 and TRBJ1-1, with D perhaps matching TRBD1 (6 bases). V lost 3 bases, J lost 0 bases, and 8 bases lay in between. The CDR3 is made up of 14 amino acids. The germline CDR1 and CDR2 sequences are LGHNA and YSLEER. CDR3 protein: CASSQDRMNTEAFF. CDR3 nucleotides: TGCGCCAGCAGCCAGGACAGAATGAACACTGAAGCTTTCTTT.